The clone carrying this TCR beta chain was recorded a few times. Its antigen is as yet unknown. These data come from a study of CD8+ T cells in alopecia areata. Study-wide background: Tofacitinib continued for 6 to 18 months and was then withheld for 6 months. Study conclusions and caveats: Among the cells sequenced in scalp samples are also the resident alphabeta T cells of normal skin. Scalp clonality, along with expanded CD8+ clones among the top 100, was significantly decreased by tofacitinib.

This CDR3 has 13 residues. Germline V CDR1 and CDR2: SQVTM, ANQGSEA. V gave up 7 bases and J gave up 11 bases; unmatched junction bases: 16. RNA extraction was followed by reverse transcription into cDNA, which acted as the sequencing template. TCRdb keeps only in-frame clones here, not all; method: immunoSEQ multiplex PCR. The table has about 220,000 clones, 50% to 70% seen once; the top ten hold around 1.5%. Treatment of the sample: oral pan-JAK inhibitor, 5-10 mg twice daily. The rearrangement links TRBV29-1 to TRBJ1-1, with 7 bases aligning to TRBD1. The TCR comes from a human donor with alopecia areata. Sequencing was performed on CD4+ T cells sorted from blood, taken at week 4, from a patient treated with tofacitinib. CDR3 sequence (DNA): TGCAGCGCCGTCCCCGGGACAGCCCAAAAGGCTTTCTTT. Amino acids: CSAVPGTAQKAFF.